The 25 T cell receptor beta chains reported below all come from one sample, sequenced in a study of control samples from healthy donors and cancer patients. Clones were sequenced by immunoSEQ multiplex PCR, and TCRdb holds only the in-frame ones, with some missing. The table shows 70,000 to 100,000 clones, with 90% to 95% occurring only once. Sequences were obtained from blood. The source is a man aged 45 to 65 in good health.

V gene TRBV13 combines with J gene TRBJ2-2, with TRBD1 identical over 8 bases. Germline V gives CDR1 PRHDT, CDR2 FYEKMQ (reference sequence). V lost 3 bases and J lost 1; bases outside the gene matches: 4. CDR3 length equals 16 residues. CDR3 in amino acids: CASSFGDRRNTGELFF. CDR3 DNA sequence: TGTGCCAGCAGCTTCGGGGACAGGAGGAACACCGGGGAGCTGTTTTTT.

This chain connects TRBV6-5 to TRBJ2-7; 7 nucleotides align to TRBD1. V trimming: 5 bases; J trimming: 2 bases; junction bases outside the gene matches: 3. The CDR3 spans 13 residues. Germline values: CDR1 MNHEY, CDR2 SVGAGI. CDR3 in amino acids: CASSKTGPYEQYF. The CDR3, as DNA: TGTGCCAGCAGTAAGACAGGGCCCTACGAGCAGTACTTC.

The chain recombines TRBV27 with TRBJ1-1; D gene unclear. V lost 2 bases to trimming and J lost 5 bases, with 9 bases between them. The V gene's germline CDR1 is MNHEY and CDR2 SMNVEV (reference sequence). This CDR3 is built from 13 residues. CDR3 bases: TGTGCCAGCAGTTTACGCCCCGAGACTGAAGCTTTCTTT. Its protein is CASSLRPETEAFF.

The rearrangement joins TRBV6-5 to TRBJ1-5, with D unclear. CDR1 is MNHEY and CDR2 is SVGAGI in the germline V gene. This CDR3 is 13 amino acids long. V lost 8 bases and J lost 4, with 12 bases in between. CDR3 amino acids: CASEAILNQPQHF. CDR3 DNA: TGTGCCAGCGAAGCTATTTTGAATCAGCCCCAGCATTTT.

The chain employs TRBV7-2 and TRBJ2-7; 9 nucleotides align to TRBD2. The CDR3 length is 15 residues. Losses at the gene ends were 1 base for V and 3 bases for J; bases not matched to a gene: 4. CDR1 and CDR2 (germline): SGHTA, FQGNSA. The CDR3 DNA sequence: TGTGCCAGCAGCTTAGAGCTAGCGGGGCGCTACGAGCAGTACTTC. It codes for CASSLELAGRYEQYF.

This clone was recorded once. The genes are TRBV5-1 and TRBJ2-5; 9 bases fit TRBD1. The length of the CDR3 is 15 residues. In germline, CDR1 is SGHRS, CDR2 YFSETQ. The ends lost 4 bases at V and 6 bases at J; junction bases unmatched: 10. The CDR3 DNA follows: TGCGCCAGCAGCCCCGGGACAGGGTTCAGCCAGACCCAGTACTTC. The encoded protein is CASSPGTGFSQTQYF.

This sequence joins TRBV6-6 and TRBJ1-4; 9 nucleotides match TRBD1. V lost 2 bases, J lost 6 bases, and 4 bases stayed unmatched. CDR1 MNHNY and CDR2 SVGAGI come from the germline V gene (reference sequence). The CDR3 is 15 amino acids. CDR3 nucleotides: TGTGCCAGCAGTTACCCCCGGACAGGGGATGAAAAACTGTTTTTT. Amino acids: CASSYPRTGDEKLFF.

This clone was found once. The rearrangement uses TRBV27 and TRBJ2-3, with no clear D. Trimming took off 0 bases at V and 0 bases at J, with 7 bases between the two ends. This CDR3 has 15 residues. Germline V CDR1 and CDR2: MNHEY, SMNVEV (reference sequence). CDR3 bases: TGTGCCAGCAGTTTATCTTGGGCTAGCACAGATACGCAGTATTTT. This sequence encodes CASSLSWASTDTQYF.

The CDR3, as DNA: TGCGCCAGCAGCCCTACCCCTCAGGGGGGGACTGAAGCTTTCTTT. It specifies CASSPTPQGGTEAFF. The chain links TRBV5-1 to TRBJ1-1; 7 bases line up with TRBD1. Germline CDR1 is SGHRS and CDR2 is YFSETQ. The CDR3 loop spans 15 amino acids. The V and J ends lost 4 bases and 5 bases, in that order; junction bases with no gene match: 11.

The V and J genes are TRBV24-1 and TRBJ1-5, with a possible D match to TRBD1 (5 bases). Between the trimmed V and J ends, which lost 12 bases and 7 bases, there was a span of 15 bases. Germline CDR1 is KGHDR and CDR2 is SFDVKD. The CDR3 length is 12 residues. The CDR3 sequence: CAAADTDQPQHF. The CDR3 bases are TGTGCCGCGGCGGACACGGACCAGCCCCAGCATTTT.

The gene calls are TRBV24-1 and TRBJ2-1; either TRBD1 or TRBD2 may fit D (6 bases each). The CDR3 is made up of 17 amino acids. Germline lookup yields CDR1 KGHDR and CDR2 SFDVKD. Deletions cut 4 bases from V and 8 bases from J, with 23 bases between. The CDR3 here is CATSDPPTGPGGDEQFF. In DNA, the CDR3 is TGTGCCACCAGTGACCCCCCCACAGGGCCAGGAGGGGATGAGCAGTTCTTC.

The chain's CDR3 is CASSVEPSGGETQYF. The CDR3 region has the DNA TGTGCCAGCAGCGTAGAGCCTAGCGGGGGGGAGACCCAGTACTTC. The V call is TRBV9, the J call TRBJ2-5; 11 bases fit TRBD2. The CDR3 covers 15 residues. CDR1 is SGDLS and CDR2 is YYNGEE in the germline V gene. Germline trimming cut 0 bases from V and 5 bases from J; bases unmatched to any gene: 3.

This chain joins TRBV29-1 and TRBJ2-5; D remains ambiguous. V lost 6 bases and J lost 1, with 6 bases in between. Germline CDR1 SQVTM, CDR2 ANQGSEA. The CDR3 runs to 11 residues. This CDR3 is CSVQAQETQYF. DNA for the CDR3: TGCAGCGTGCAAGCCCAAGAGACCCAGTACTTC.

The chain joins TRBV7-9 to TRBJ2-1; D possibly corresponds to TRBD1 (5 bases). Per the germline V gene, CDR1 is SEHNR and CDR2 is FQNEAQ (reference sequence). The CDR3 covers 14 residues. Trimming took 5 bases from V and 3 from J, leaving 11 bases between them. The chain's CDR3 is CASSPQRGYNEQFF. The CDR3 bases are TGTGCCAGCAGCCCCCAAAGGGGCTACAATGAGCAGTTCTTC.

This clone was found once. The V gene is TRBV4-1, the J gene TRBJ1-1; D remains unclear. Germline V gene data show CDR1 as MGHRA and CDR2 as YSYEKL. The CDR3 is made up of 16 amino acids. V lost 0 bases to trimming and J lost 4 bases, with 15 bases between them. The CDR3 region has the DNA TGCGCCAGCAGCCAAGAGGCGGCCCTGCGAGGCACTGAAGCTTTCTTT. Translation: CASSQEAALRGTEAFF.

This clone was found once. The rearrangement joins TRBV14 to TRBJ1-1; D uncertain. Per germline, CDR1 SGHDN and CDR2 FVKESK. The CDR3 spans 13 residues. V shed 2 bases and J shed 0 bases, with 4 bases lying between them. The CDR3 here is CASSQSLNTEAFF. CDR3 in DNA: TGTGCCAGCAGCCAAAGCCTGAACACTGAAGCTTTCTTT.

The CDR3 here is CASSHTPGATEAFF. The CDR3 DNA reads TGTGCCAGCAGCCATACACCAGGGGCCACTGAAGCTTTCTTT. The chain has TRBV14 and TRBJ1-1, with a possible D match to TRBD1 (6 bases). V lost 3 bases, J lost 4 bases, and 12 bases lay in between. The CDR3 is 14 residues long. Per germline, CDR1 SGHDN and CDR2 FVKESK.

This clone is a singleton in its sample. This chain uses TRBV2 with TRBJ1-1; D remains unclear. The CDR3 runs to 13 residues. V lost 6 bases to trimming and J lost 0 bases, with 8 bases between them. In germline, CDR1 is SNHLY, CDR2 FYNNEI. DNA of the CDR3: TGTGCCAGCAGGATCCAACTGAACACTGAAGCTTTCTTT. This encodes CASRIQLNTEAFF. Full variable domain (remainder filled in from reference TRBV2 and TRBJ1-1): EPEVTQTPSHQVTQMGQEVILRCVPISNHLYFYWYRQILGQKVEFLVSFYNNEISEKSEIFDDQFSVERPDGSNFTLKIRSTKLEDSAMYFCASRIQLNTEAFFGQGTRLTVV.

This chain links TRBV6-1 with TRBJ1-6, with a possible D match to TRBD1 (5 bases). Looked up from germline, CDR1 is MNHNS and CDR2 is SASEGT. Trimming pared 1 base from V and 9 bases from J, leaving 7 bases between. The CDR3 contains 13 residues. CDR3 residues: CASSEDGTSPLHF. The CDR3 DNA follows: TGTGCCAGCAGTGAAGACGGGACTTCACCCCTCCACTTT.

The table lists this clone with a count of one. V and J are TRBV19 and TRBJ1-1, with D maybe TRBD1 (6 bases). V was cut by 2 bases and J by 1 base, with 8 bases left in between. The CDR3 runs 14 residues. The V gene's germline CDR1 is LNHDA and CDR2 SQIVND (reference sequence). CDR3 protein: CASSIRGGNTEAFF. In nucleotides, the CDR3 is TGTGCCAGTAGTATACGAGGGGGGAACACTGAAGCTTTCTTT.

This chain joins TRBV6-2 or TRBV6-3 and TRBJ2-7; D is uncertain. This CDR3 is 16 amino acids long. The V end was cut by 2 bases, the J end by 1 base, with 15 bases between. Germline CDR1 MNHEY, CDR2 SVGEGT. Written as DNA, the CDR3 is TGTGCCAGCAGTTACGATCCCTCCGTGGGGTCCTACGAGCAGTACTTC. It translates to CASSYDPSVGSYEQYF.

This clone was counted once. The chain has TRBV13 and TRBJ1-5, with unresolved D. V was shortened by 0 bases and J by 3 bases, with 6 bases between the two germline ends. Germline V gene lookup returns CDR1 PRHDT and CDR2 FYEKMQ (reference sequence). The length of the CDR3 is 14 residues. The DNA for the CDR3 is TGTGCCAGCAGCTTAGGACCCTTCAATCAGCCCCAGCATTTT. Translated: CASSLGPFNQPQHF.

V and J are TRBV3-1 (or the pseudogene TRBV3-2) and TRBJ1-1; D is possibly TRBD1 (6 bases). V was clipped by 6 bases and J by 5 bases, with 13 bases between them. The CDR3 covers 13 residues. Germline loops: CDR1 LGHDT, CDR2 YNNKEL (reference sequence). CDR3 nucleotide sequence: TGTGCCAGCAGAGTTCGAGGGGGGACTGAAGCTTTCTTT. As protein: CASRVRGGTEAFF.

This chain links TRBV5-4 with TRBJ1-1; 8 bases match TRBD1. With 4 bases clipped from V and 4 bases from J, the junction kept 9 bases outside the gene matches. The CDR3 totals 15 residues. CDR1 is SGHNT and CDR2 is YYREEE in the germline V gene (reference sequence). Written as DNA, the CDR3 is TGTGCCAGCAGCCTACTGGACAGGGTAAGCACTGAAGCTTTCTTT. Translated, it gives CASSLLDRVSTEAFF.

This clone showed up just once. The chain has TRBV4-1 and TRBJ1-2; no firm D call. Germline V lookup: CDR1 MGHRA, CDR2 YSYEKL. The germline V and J ends were trimmed by 2 bases and 1 base, with 11 bases remaining between them. There are 15 residues in the CDR3. The CDR3, as DNA: TGCGCCAGCAGCCAAATGGGGAATTTTAACTATGGCTACACCTTC. Protein sequence: CASSQMGNFNYGYTF.